This T cell receptor (beta chain) was identified during a study of spatial heterogeneity in lung cancer. All TCR cDNA molecules were individually tagged with a unique molecular identifier. TCRdb re-analysed the 5' RACE reads in MiXCR, keeping a single row per CDR3 protein. This table has roughly 10,000 distinct CDR3 sequences, around 12% appearing once. Sample time point: sample taken at primary tumor resection. Study conclusions and caveats: It was found that expanded intratumoral alpha and beta TCR counts tracked tumor mutation counts.

This clonotype was observed at least ten times. The antigen is undetermined. This beta chain slipped into a library made for alpha chains as a stray read, so its size is not meaningful. This receptor was taken from a male donor with early-stage non-small cell lung cancer. Specimen: lung tumor tissue, collected at surgery.

The CDR3 loop reads CASSLASSGNTIYF. Here the CDR3 DNA reads TGCGCCAGCAGCTTGGCTTCCTCTGGAAACACCATATATTTT. The genes are TRBV5-1 and TRBJ1-3; D is uncertain. Between the trimmed V and J ends, which lost 0 bases and 0 bases, there was a span of 4 bases. The CDR3 consists of 14 residues. CDR1 is SGHRS and CDR2 is YFSETQ in the germline V gene.